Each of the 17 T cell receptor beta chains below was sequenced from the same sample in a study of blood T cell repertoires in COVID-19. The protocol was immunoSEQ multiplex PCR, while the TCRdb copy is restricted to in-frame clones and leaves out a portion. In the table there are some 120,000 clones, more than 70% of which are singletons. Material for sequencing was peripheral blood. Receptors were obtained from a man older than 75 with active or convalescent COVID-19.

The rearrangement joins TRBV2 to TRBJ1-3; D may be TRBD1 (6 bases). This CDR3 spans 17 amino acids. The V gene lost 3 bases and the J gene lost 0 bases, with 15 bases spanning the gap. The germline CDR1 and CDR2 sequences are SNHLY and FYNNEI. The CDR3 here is CASSELQGISSGNTIYF. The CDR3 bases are TGTGCCAGCAGTGAGCTACAGGGCATTAGCTCTGGAAACACCATATATTTT.

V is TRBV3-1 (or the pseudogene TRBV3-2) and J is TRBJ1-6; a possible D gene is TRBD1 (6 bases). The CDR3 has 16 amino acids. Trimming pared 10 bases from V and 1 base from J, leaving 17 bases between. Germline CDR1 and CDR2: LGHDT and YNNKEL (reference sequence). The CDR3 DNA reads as TGTGCCACCAGACTACAGGGCCAATCCTATAATTCACCCCTCCACTTT. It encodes CATRLQGQSYNSPLHF.

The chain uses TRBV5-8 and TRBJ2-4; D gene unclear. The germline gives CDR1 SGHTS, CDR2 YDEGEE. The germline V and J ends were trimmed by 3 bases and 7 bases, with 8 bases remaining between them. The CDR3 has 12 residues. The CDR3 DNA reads TGTGCCAGCAGCTCAGGATCTAACATTCAGTACTTC. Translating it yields CASSSGSNIQYF.

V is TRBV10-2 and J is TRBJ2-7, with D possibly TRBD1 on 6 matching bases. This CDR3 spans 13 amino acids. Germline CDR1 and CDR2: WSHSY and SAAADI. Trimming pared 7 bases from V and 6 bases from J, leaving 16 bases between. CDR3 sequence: CASNGQGNTEQYF. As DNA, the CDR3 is TGCGCCAGCAACGGGCAGGGGAATACCGAGCAGTACTTC.

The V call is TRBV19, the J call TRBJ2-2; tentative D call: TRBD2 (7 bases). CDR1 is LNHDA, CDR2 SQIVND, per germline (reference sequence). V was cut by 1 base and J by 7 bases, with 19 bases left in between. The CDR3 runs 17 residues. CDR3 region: CASSIGAGAPFVGELFF. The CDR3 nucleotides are TGTGCCAGTAGTATAGGTGCGGGGGCCCCCTTCGTCGGGGAGCTGTTTTTT.

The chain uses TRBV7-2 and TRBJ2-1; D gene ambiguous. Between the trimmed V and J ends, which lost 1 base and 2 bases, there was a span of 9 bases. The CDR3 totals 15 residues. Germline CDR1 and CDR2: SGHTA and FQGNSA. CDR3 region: CASSLVPTPYNEQFF. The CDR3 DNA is TGTGCCAGCAGCTTAGTACCTACCCCCTACAATGAGCAGTTCTTC.

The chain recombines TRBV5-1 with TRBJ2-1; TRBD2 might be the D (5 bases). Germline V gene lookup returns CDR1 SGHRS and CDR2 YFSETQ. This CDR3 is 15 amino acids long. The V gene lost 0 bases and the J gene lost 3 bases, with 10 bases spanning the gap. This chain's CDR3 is CASSLAYGDYNEQFF. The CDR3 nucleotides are TGCGCCAGCAGCTTGGCATACGGGGACTACAATGAGCAGTTCTTC.

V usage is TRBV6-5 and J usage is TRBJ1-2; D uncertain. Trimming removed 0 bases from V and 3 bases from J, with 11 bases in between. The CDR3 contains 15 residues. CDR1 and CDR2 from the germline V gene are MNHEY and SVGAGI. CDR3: CASSYSIGRDYGYTF. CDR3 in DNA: TGTGCCAGCAGTTACTCGATAGGGAGAGACTATGGCTACACCTTC.

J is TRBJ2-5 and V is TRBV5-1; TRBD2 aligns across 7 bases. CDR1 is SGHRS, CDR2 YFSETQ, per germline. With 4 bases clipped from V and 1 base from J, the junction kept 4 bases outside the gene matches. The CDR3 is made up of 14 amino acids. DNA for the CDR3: TGCGCCAGCAGCCGGGGGACTACCCAAGAGACCCAGTACTTC. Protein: CASSRGTTQETQYF.

The DNA of the CDR3 is TGTGCCATCAAGGACGGGGACAATCAGCCCCAGCATTTT. As protein: CAIKDGDNQPQHF. The rearrangement links TRBV10-3 to TRBJ1-5; D gene ambiguous. This CDR3 comprises 13 residues. V was trimmed by 7 bases and J by 3 bases, leaving 10 bases between them. Germline values: CDR1 ENHRY, CDR2 SYGVKD.

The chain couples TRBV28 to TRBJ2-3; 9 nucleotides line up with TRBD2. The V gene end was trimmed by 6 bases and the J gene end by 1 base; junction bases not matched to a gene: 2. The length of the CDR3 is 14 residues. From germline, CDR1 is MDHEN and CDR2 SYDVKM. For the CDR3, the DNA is TGTGCCAGCAGGGTAGCGGGGGGCACAGATACGCAGTATTTT. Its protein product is CASRVAGGTDTQYF.

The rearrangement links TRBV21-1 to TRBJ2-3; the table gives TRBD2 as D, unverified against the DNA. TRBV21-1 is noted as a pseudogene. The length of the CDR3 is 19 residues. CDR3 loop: CASSKEGSGGPPVTDTQYF. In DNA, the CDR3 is TGTGCCAGCAGCAAAGAAGGTAGCGGGGGCCCACCGGTCACAGATACGCAGTATTTT.

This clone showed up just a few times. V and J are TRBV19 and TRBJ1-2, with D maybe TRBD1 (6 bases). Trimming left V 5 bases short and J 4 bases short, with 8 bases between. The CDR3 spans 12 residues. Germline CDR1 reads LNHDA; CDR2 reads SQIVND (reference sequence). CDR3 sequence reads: CASSGQIYGYTF. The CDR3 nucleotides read TGTGCCAGTAGTGGACAGATCTATGGCTACACCTTC.

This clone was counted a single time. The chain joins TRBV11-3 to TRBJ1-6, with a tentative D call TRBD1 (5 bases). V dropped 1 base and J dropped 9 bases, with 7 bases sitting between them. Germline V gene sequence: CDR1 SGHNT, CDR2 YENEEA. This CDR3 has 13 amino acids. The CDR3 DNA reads TGTGCCAGCAGCTTAGGGCAGGGTTCACCCCTCCACTTT. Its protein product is CASSLGQGSPLHF.

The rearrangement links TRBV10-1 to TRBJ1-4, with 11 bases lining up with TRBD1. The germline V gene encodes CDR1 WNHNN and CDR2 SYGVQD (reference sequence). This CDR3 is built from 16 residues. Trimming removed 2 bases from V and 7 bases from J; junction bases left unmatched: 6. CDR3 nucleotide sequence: TGCGCCAGCAGTGAGCCGGACAGGGGGCTGGGTGAAAAACTGTTTTTT. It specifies CASSEPDRGLGEKLFF.

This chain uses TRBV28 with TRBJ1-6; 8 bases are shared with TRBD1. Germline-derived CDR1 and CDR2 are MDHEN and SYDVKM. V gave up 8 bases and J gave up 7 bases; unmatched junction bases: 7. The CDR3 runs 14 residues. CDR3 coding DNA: TGTGCCAGCTCTCAGGGGGCCCCAAATTCACCCCTCCACTTT. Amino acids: CASSQGAPNSPLHF.

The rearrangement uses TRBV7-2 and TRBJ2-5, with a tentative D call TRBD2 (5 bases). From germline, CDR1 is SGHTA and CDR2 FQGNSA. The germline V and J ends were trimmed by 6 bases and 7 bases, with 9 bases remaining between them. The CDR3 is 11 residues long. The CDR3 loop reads CASSYGGTQYF. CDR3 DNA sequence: TGTGCCAGCAGTTACGGAGGGACCCAGTACTTC.